A selection of T cell receptor beta chains follows, all from one sample in a study of T-cell memory formation after mild COVID-19. TCRdb re-analysed the 5' RACE reads in MiXCR, keeping a single row per CDR3 protein. The sample has some 68,000 distinct CDR3 sequences, 15% to 20% seen once. Sequences were obtained from PBMCs or a T cell subset sorted from them (not recorded which). These TCRs come from an adult woman who had mild COVID-19 (a few samples of this study predate the infection). Cell type and time point are not known. The CDR3 runs from the conserved cysteine through the conserved F or W.

v_gene	CDR3aa
TRBV7-6	CASSVLAGVGDYNEQFF
TRBV7-8	CASSLGYGIGLEYNEQFF
TRBV12-3/TRBV12-4	CASSPTAEDTQYF
TRBV7-9	CASSFPLNRTGAYNEQFF
TRBV28	CASNHWASGSQETQYF
TRBV4-3	CASSQDRGGVDYEQYF
TRBV30	CAWSVSGVLRAFF
TRBV12-3/TRBV12-4	CASSFPQGSNPDRDTQYF
TRBV29-1	CSVGPAETGELFF
TRBV11-2	CASAGGDNEQFF
TRBV11-2	CASSSRDRTDEQYF
TRBV6-5	CASSYDSWDTEAFF
TRBV15	CATSRDRAGGPLETQYF
TRBV5-4	CASSASGSYNEQFF
TRBV7-9	CASTTAGSSYNEQFF
TRBV7-6	CASTSGGGSFRGGPEDTQYF
TRBV6-6	CASIPWAGFDGELFF